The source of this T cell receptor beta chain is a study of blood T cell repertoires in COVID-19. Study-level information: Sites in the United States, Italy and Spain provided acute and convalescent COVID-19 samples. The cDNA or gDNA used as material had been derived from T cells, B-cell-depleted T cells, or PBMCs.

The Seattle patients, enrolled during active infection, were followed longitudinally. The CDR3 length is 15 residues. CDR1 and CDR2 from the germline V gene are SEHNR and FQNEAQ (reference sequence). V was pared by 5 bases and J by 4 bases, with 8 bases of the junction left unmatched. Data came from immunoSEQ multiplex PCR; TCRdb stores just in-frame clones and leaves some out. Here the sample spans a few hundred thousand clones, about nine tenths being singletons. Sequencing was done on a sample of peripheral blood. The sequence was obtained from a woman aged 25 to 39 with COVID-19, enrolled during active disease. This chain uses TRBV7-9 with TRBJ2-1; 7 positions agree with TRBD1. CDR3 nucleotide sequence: TGTGCCAGCAGCCTCGTTGGGACAGATTACAATGAGCAGTTCTTC. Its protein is CASSLVGTDYNEQFF. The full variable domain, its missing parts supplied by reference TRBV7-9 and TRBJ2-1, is DTGVSQNPRHKITKRGQNVTFRCDPISEHNRLYWYRQTLGQGPEFLTYFQNEAQLEKSRLLSDRFSAERPKGSFSTLEIQRTEQGDSAMYLCASSLVGTDYNEQFFGPGTRLTVL.